This T cell receptor beta chain was sequenced for a study of T cell responses to AZD1222 COVID-19 vaccine. Overall study results and limits: With two AZD1222 doses given, Spike-specific TCR breadth and depth both rose.

CDR1 is MNHEY, CDR2 SVGAGI, per germline. V shed 6 bases, J shed 2 bases, and the junction held 7 bases outside the gene matches. This CDR3 is 15 amino acids long. Libraries were prepared by immunoSEQ multiplex PCR; TCRdb keeps only in-frame clonotypes and omits some of them. This sample has more than 95,000 clones, with around 89% found just once. On this clone: Its antigen is currently unknown.

The material was peripheral blood, obtained on day 0 of AZD1222 vaccination. The chain has TRBV6-5 and TRBJ2-1; TRBD1 agrees at 7 bases. The clonotype originates from an adult in good health. CDR3 residues: CASRKPGQTYNEQFF. The CDR3 DNA is TGTGCCAGCAGGAAGCCGGGACAGACCTACAATGAGCAGTTCTTC.